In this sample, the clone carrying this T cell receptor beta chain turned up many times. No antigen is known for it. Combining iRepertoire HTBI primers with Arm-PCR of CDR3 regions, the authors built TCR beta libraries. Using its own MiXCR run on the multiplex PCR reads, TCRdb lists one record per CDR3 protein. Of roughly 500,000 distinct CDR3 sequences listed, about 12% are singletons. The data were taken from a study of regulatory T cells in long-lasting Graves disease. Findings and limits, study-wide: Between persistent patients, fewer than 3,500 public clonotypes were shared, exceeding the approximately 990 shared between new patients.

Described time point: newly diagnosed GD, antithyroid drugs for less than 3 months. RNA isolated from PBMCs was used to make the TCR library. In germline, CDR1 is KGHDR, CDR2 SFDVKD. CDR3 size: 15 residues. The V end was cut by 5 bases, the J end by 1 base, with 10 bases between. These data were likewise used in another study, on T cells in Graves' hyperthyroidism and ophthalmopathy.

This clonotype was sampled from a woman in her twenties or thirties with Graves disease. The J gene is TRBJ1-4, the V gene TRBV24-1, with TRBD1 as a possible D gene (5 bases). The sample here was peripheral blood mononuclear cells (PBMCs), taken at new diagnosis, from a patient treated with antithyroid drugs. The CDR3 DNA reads TGTGCCACCAGTGCTGGGGACGGAACTAATGAAAAACTGTTTTTT. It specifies CATSAGDGTNEKLFF.